This T cell receptor beta chain was captured by sequencing in a study of cytomegalovirus exposure and HLA in healthy donors (dated by TCRdb to 2016 to 2017). Background for the entire study: According to an earlier analysis of 550 to 750 of the donors, about 190 million T cells yielded 117 million unique TCR beta sequences and roughly 280 Gb of sequence data. About 280 gigabases of sequencing data and around 85 million unique TCR sequences made up an early release that covered approximately 650 HLA-typed donors. The genetic ancestry cluster associated with self-reported Caucasian donors included around four fifths of the 398 genotyped donors. The study aimed to test whether signatures of past pathogen exposure could be identified by cataloging public T cell receptors. The T cell repertoires of several hundred subjects were profiled by immunosequencing and related to cytomegalovirus serostatus. Besides the first cohort of 550 to 750 subjects, a separate validation cohort made up of roughly 120 different subjects was used. The study combined high-throughput TCR immunosequencing, statistical association of individual TCRs with disease status, and machine learning to predict cytomegalovirus infection status. A later analysis re-analyzed previously published TCR beta repertoires from roughly 690 donors and added high-resolution HLA genotyping to study TCR occurrence patterns. In the later analysis, no new phenotypic data were used to find candidate immune exposures; instead, reliance was placed on TCR beta sequences and their occurrence across donors. In an earlier analysis of roughly 580 of the donors, high-throughput TCR beta sequencing was used to judge whether each TCR beta V gene segment behaved as functional or pseudogenic. Donor age, sex, ethnicity and CMV serostatus were collected together with the repertoire data. A later genetic analysis used genome-wide SNP genotypes for 398 of the 666 donors, treating that subset as a discovery cohort. Every discovery cohort repertoire had been produced on one sequencing platform. HLA typing included class I and class II loci at four-digit resolution. Typing coverage differed by locus: A, B, C, DRB1 and DQB1 were typed in about 629-640 donors, DQA1 in roughly 510, DPA1 in around 580, and DPB1 in about 450. Because of strong linkage in the cohort, four to six DR-DQ haplotypes were treated as single units for association and clustering. On average, about 240,000 unique TCR beta nucleotide sequences were sequenced per donor among about 400 genotyped donors of the cohort, with roughly 18% of those sequences being non-productive. Findings and caveats that apply to the study as a whole: A total of 150 to 200 TCR beta chains were listed by the study as associated with cytomegalovirus. The classifier was reported to diagnose cytomegalovirus status with high specificity and sensitivity in both the original cohort and the validation cohort. It was suggested by the authors that the approach could potentially be generalized to other disease states and immunological phenotypes. Correlated functional status among segregating V segments might be attributable to linkage disequilibrium, but an unknown experimental factor could not be ruled out. Because HLA typing was missing for some donors at each locus, association tests included only the typed subset. In a later analysis, HLA-associated TCR beta chains showed more clonal expansion and lower generation probabilities than non-associated chains that were equally common. When HLA alleles, especially DR and DQ, strongly co-occurred, attributing TCR associations to individual alleles was difficult. A few of the identified cytomegalovirus-associated TCR beta chains were confirmed in vitro to be specific for cytomegalovirus antigens. Because counts were too low, more than 15 rarely observed V segments, including chromosome 9 orphons, were left out of the earlier analysis of 500 to 750 of the donors. Several of the top co-occurrence clusters appeared to be linked to parvovirus B19, influenza, CMV and Epstein-Barr virus, according to a later analysis. A later analysis found that most CMV-associated TCR beta chains appeared HLA-restricted, with HLA associations seemingly driven largely by CMV exposure. In a later genetic analysis, fewer N-insertions in productive TCRs were reported among donors in an Asian-associated ancestry cluster than the roughly 640-donor mean. Across donors, most TCR sequences were observed very rarely, whereas some public TCRs were present in many individuals. Some IMGT-functional V segments, including TRBV6-2 and TRBV6-3, could not be distinguished by the 87-base-pair reads and were therefore excluded. In this cohort, only TCR beta chains were sequenced, and detectable features were limited by the absence of alpha or paired-chain data. Immune exposure information for the cohort was limited to CMV serostatus. At a false discovery rate of 0.05, a later analysis linked around 17,000 TCR beta sequences to specific HLA alleles. Presence/absence analyses assumed roughly uniform sequencing depth across donors, an assumption that may not hold. A later analysis found that TCR association rates varied across HLA loci, with DRB1 alleles showing the most associated TCRs and HLA-C alleles the fewest. A group of highly shared sequence variants was considered likely to be a technical artifact of the sequencing pipeline. An association between a missense DCLRE1C variant and V-gene and J-gene trimming of TCR beta chains was found in a later genetic analysis and replicated in an independent cohort. Broadly in line with IMGT annotations, most TCR beta V segments showed up in productive rearrangements about 90% or about 30% of the time in an earlier analysis of around 600 of the donors. A further reported finding was that TCR beta sequences accurately predicted the HLA-A and HLA-B alleles for most subjects in the first cohort.

CDR1 and CDR2, looked up from the germline V gene, are SQVTM and ANQGSEA. Trimming leaves V shorter by 6 bases and J shorter by 0 bases, with the junction holding 11 bases beyond the gene matches. The CDR3 has 17 amino acids, counting the end cysteine and phenylalanine. Only the CDR3 DNA is retained, 51 bases long and in frame from the first base. The cohort was made up of around 720 healthy bone marrow donors. All cohort members were sampled while nominally healthy, although unrecorded immune exposures were likely present. The donor tested CMV seropositive, placing the donor among the 250 to 350 seropositive members of the cohort. A peripheral blood sample was provided by each donor, and peripheral blood mononuclear cells were used for TCR beta sequencing. Genomic DNA extraction from the blood cell samples was performed with the Qiagen DNeasy Blood Extraction Kit. Library method: the immunoSEQ multiplex PCR assay. A mixture of 60 forward primers for TCR Vbeta segments and 13 reverse primers for TCR Jbeta segments was used in the multiplex PCR. Amplification of the CDR3 region of rearranged TCR beta genes was performed with a multiplex PCR assay on genomic DNA. The amplified TCR beta libraries were sequenced on the Illumina HiSeq System as 87-base-pair reads. As for the original processing: Across the 640 or so repertoires, a later analysis counted 75 million to 90 million unique TCR beta chains, 9 million to 14 million of which were shared by at least two donors. Raw reads were error-corrected and collapsed into unique sequences with a nearest-neighbor algorithm that merged closely related sequences to remove PCR and sequencing errors. CDR3 sequences were aligned to IMGT reference sequences to assign V, D and J gene segments. For a sequence to be retained, a match of at least six nucleotides to both a V gene segment and a J gene segment was required. A rearrangement counted as productive if the CDR3 had no stop codons and remained in frame with V and J, and every other rearrangement counted as non-productive. Following IMGT convention, CDR3 was defined as the stretch from the second conserved V-encoded cysteine up to the conserved J-encoded phenylalanine. In an earlier analysis of roughly 610 of the donors, sequences lacking an unambiguous match to a single V gene segment were excluded. In an earlier analysis of approximately 500 of the donors, a V segment was called functional when productive rearrangements were above 56.7%, and segregating when the standard deviation between donors exceeded 5%. A statistical classification framework was developed to diagnose cytomegalovirus status using the catalog of TCR beta chain sequences. V and J gene assignment, in a later analysis, came from comparing TCR nucleotide sequences with IMGT/GENE-DB human TR gene sequences. A later analysis assigned CDR3 sequences and most-parsimonious VDJ recombination scenarios with the TCRdist pipeline. A later analysis defined each TCR beta chain by its CDR3 amino acid sequence plus V-gene family, and excluded reads lacking a unique V-gene family. As a way to deal with suspected cross-contamination and a sequencing artifact, a later analysis dropped 592 nucleotide sequences that were highly shared and had low generation probability. In a later analysis, a clonal expansion index for each public chain was calculated from normalized within-repertoire ranks of inferred template counts. In a later analysis, generation probabilities were computed using a VDJ recombination model fitted to out-of-frame rearrangements, and the results were checked against IGoR. In a later analysis, hypergeometric tests were used to score TCR-TCR, TCR-HLA and TCR-CMV co-occurrence, with a repertoire-size bias correction applied to TCR pairs. A later analysis estimated false discovery rates by permuting HLA or CMV assignments 20 times. In a later analysis, co-occurring TCRs were grouped with DBSCAN, and TCRdist sequence similarity was added when clustering was performed within HLA-allele-positive subsets. Repertoires with fewer than 30,000 or more than 120,000 public chains, plus five repertoires with anomalous nucleotide sharing, were excluded from co-occurrence clustering. What TCRdb holds here is the immuneACCESS table cut down to in-frame rearrangements. Part of the clones is not present; checked against another copy, under half of the missing clones reflect an unresolved V gene, and the others are unexplained. V, J and clone size derive from that table, while D and trimming were established from the DNA sequence. The sample table shows some 70,000 clones, and about 84% are seen once. 7.8% of the sample belongs to the ten largest clones.

In the case of this clone: Its cognate antigen has yet to be identified. Base quality data are lacking; no much larger clone is found one base away.

The rearranged chain carries TRBV29-1 and TRBJ2-5; 12 junctional bases match TRBD1. Sample: PBMCs. The receptor was isolated from a young man in good health and CMV-seropositive. The nucleotide sequence is TGCAGCGTCCCAACCGGGACAGGGGGCGGGTACCAAGAGACCCAGTACTTC. It translates to CSVPTGTGGGYQETQYF.